The 21 T cell receptor beta chains in this list originate from one sample, sequenced in a study of blood T cell repertoires in COVID-19. The data were produced by immunoSEQ multiplex PCR, yet TCRdb's version contains in-frame clones alone and is incomplete. The profile covers roughly 320,000 clones, with 89% appearing a single time and 1.5% to 2% taken by the ten largest. Sample: peripheral blood. Receptors originate from a woman aged 25 to 39 with COVID-19, enrolled during active disease.

The chain couples TRBV7-8 to TRBJ1-6; 10 bases are shared with TRBD1. Trimming removed 2 bases from V and 7 bases from J; junction bases left unmatched: 8. The CDR3 spans 17 residues. CDR1 and CDR2 (germline): SGHVS, FQNEAQ. The CDR3 nucleotides read TGTGCCAGCAGCTTACGGGGGAGACAGGGGGCGAATTCACCCCTCCACTTT. Translation: CASSLRGRQGANSPLHF.

The rearrangement uses TRBV2 and TRBJ2-1; 9 bases fit TRBD2. Per the germline V gene, CDR1 is SNHLY and CDR2 is FYNNEI. V trimming: 6 bases; J trimming: 9 bases; junction bases outside the gene matches: 12. The CDR3 runs 15 residues. The CDR3 sequence: CASRGMAGGPSEQFF. In nucleotides, the CDR3 is TGTGCCAGCAGAGGCATGGCGGGGGGGCCGAGTGAGCAGTTCTTC.

This chain links TRBV5-1 with TRBJ2-5; D remains unclear. V lost 1 base to trimming and J lost 2 bases, with 6 bases between them. CDR3 length equals 13 residues. Per the germline V gene, CDR1 is SGHRS and CDR2 is YFSETQ. The CDR3 nucleotides read TGCGCCAGCAGCTTGTTATCGCAAGAGACCCAGTACTTC. It yields the protein CASSLLSQETQYF. The full variable domain, in which reference TRBV5-1 and TRBJ2-5 provide the parts outside the CDR3, is KAGVTQTPRYLIKTRGQQVTLSCSPISGHRSVSWYQQTPGQGLQFLFEYFSETQRNKGNFPGRFSGRQFSNSRSEMNVSTLELGDSALYLCASSLLSQETQYFGPGTRLLVL.

The V and J genes are TRBV6-5 and TRBJ1-4; D is unclear. Trimming left V 0 bases short and J 8 bases short, with 16 bases between. The CDR3 contains 16 residues. Per germline, CDR1 MNHEY and CDR2 SVGAGI. CDR3 sequence reads: CASSYSMAPGREKLFF. In nucleotides, the CDR3 is TGTGCCAGCAGTTACTCCATGGCCCCTGGTCGAGAAAAACTGTTTTTT.

V and J are TRBV7-2 and TRBJ2-2, with 8 nucleotides matching TRBD1. This CDR3 has 14 amino acids. CDR1 SGHTA and CDR2 FQGNSA come from the germline V gene. After removal of 10 bases from V and 0 bases from J, the junction contained 4 bases not matched to a gene. CDR3 in DNA: TGTGCCACCACGGACAGGGCGAACACCGGGGAGCTGTTTTTT. It is translated as CATTDRANTGELFF.

The V call is TRBV4-1, the J call TRBJ1-5; 9 nucleotides match TRBD1. Germline V lookup: CDR1 MGHRA, CDR2 YSYEKL. The V segment lost 0 bases and the J segment 3 bases; nucleotides outside the gene matches: 9. This CDR3 has 18 amino acids. The CDR3 DNA is TGCGCCAGCAGCCAAGATCTCGGACAGGGGATTTCCAATCAGCCCCAGCATTTT. It yields the protein CASSQDLGQGISNQPQHF.

The DNA for the CDR3 is TGTGCCAGCAAGAGTCTCTACGAGCAGTACTTC. This encodes CASKSLYEQYF. V gene TRBV28 combines with J gene TRBJ2-7, with unresolved D. Trimming cost V 7 bases and J 3 bases, with 7 bases left between them. The CDR3 extends over 11 amino acids. Germline loops: CDR1 MDHEN, CDR2 SYDVKM.

This sequence joins TRBV6-5 and TRBJ1-2; 12 nucleotides agree with TRBD1. V lost 6 bases to trimming and J lost 5 bases; unmatched junction nucleotides: 7. The CDR3 runs to 15 residues. Germline assignment: CDR1 MNHEY and CDR2 SVGAGI. The CDR3 spells CASSPPGQGAYGYTF. The CDR3 region has the DNA TGTGCCAGCAGCCCCCCGGGACAGGGGGCGTATGGCTACACCTTC.

A single count supports this clone. The genes are TRBV3-1 (or the pseudogene TRBV3-2) and TRBJ1-2; no firm D call. The CDR3 has 11 residues. V was cut by 1 base and J by 14 bases, with 11 bases left in between. The V gene's germline CDR1 is LGHDT and CDR2 YNNKEL (reference sequence). DNA for the CDR3: TGTGCCAGCAGCCAAGTTCTCCCTTCGACCTTC. Protein sequence: CASSQVLPSTF.

The chain carries TRBV12-3 or TRBV12-4 and TRBJ1-2, with D unclear. Trimming cost V 6 bases and J 2 bases, with 7 bases left between them. The CDR3 contains 12 residues. In nucleotides, the CDR3 is TGTGCCAGCAGCGCCCAGAACTATGGCTACACCTTC. Translation: CASSAQNYGYTF.

This clone appeared once. The genes are TRBV7-9 and TRBJ1-2, with TRBD1 as a possible D gene (6 bases). The CDR3 loop spans 13 amino acids. V lost 2 bases and J lost 6, with 10 bases in between. The germline CDR1 and CDR2 sequences are SEHNR and FQNEAQ (reference sequence). The CDR3 DNA reads as TGTGCCAGCAGCTTACGGGCAGGGGATGGCTACACCTTC. Its translation: CASSLRAGDGYTF.

The J gene is TRBJ2-7, the V gene TRBV6-5; 8 bases are a match to TRBD1. V shed 5 bases, J shed 5 bases, and the junction held 5 bases outside the gene matches. The V gene's germline CDR1 is MNHEY and CDR2 SVGAGI. The CDR3 extends over 13 amino acids. The DNA for the CDR3 is TGTGCCAGCAGTCCTAGGACAGGGCACGAGCAGTACTTC. Translating it yields CASSPRTGHEQYF.

V and J are TRBV10-3 and TRBJ1-2; maybe TRBD1 (6 bases). The V end was cut by 8 bases, the J end by 8 bases, with 24 bases between. This CDR3 spans 15 amino acids. The germline CDR1 and CDR2 sequences are ENHRY and SYGVKD. This CDR3 reads CAIQAGEGLQRGYTF. Written as DNA, the CDR3 is TGTGCCATCCAGGCAGGGGAAGGGCTACAGCGGGGCTACACCTTC.

The gene calls are TRBV3-1 (or the pseudogene TRBV3-2) and TRBJ2-4, with 7 positions matching TRBD1. Germline-derived CDR1 and CDR2 are LGHDT and YNNKEL (reference sequence). The V and J ends lost 5 bases and 5 bases, in that order; junction bases with no gene match: 18. The CDR3 spans 18 residues. CDR3 sequence reads: CASSGRTGFEFSQNIQYF. The CDR3 region has the DNA TGTGCCAGCAGCGGAAGGACAGGTTTTGAATTTAGCCAAAACATTCAGTACTTC.

V gene TRBV5-1 combines with J gene TRBJ1-2; D perhaps matches TRBD1 (5 bases). The CDR3 spans 14 residues. Between the trimmed V and J ends, which lost 0 bases and 7 bases, there was a span of 13 bases. Germline-derived CDR1 and CDR2 are SGHRS and YFSETQ. This chain's CDR3 is CASSLGGRVGGYTF. CDR3 in DNA: TGCGCCAGCAGCTTGGGTGGCAGGGTTGGTGGCTACACCTTC.

The chain uses TRBV13 and TRBJ1-2; 10 nucleotides agree with TRBD1. This CDR3 has 16 residues. Germline-derived CDR1 and CDR2 are PRHDT and FYEKMQ (reference sequence). Trimming removed 7 bases from V and 4 bases from J; junction bases left unmatched: 12. The DNA for the CDR3 is TGTGCCAGCACCTATGGGGGACAGGGGTCGAGCTATGGCTACACCTTC. It encodes CASTYGGQGSSYGYTF.

This clone has only one observation. V is TRBV7-9 and J is TRBJ1-2, with D tentatively TRBD1 (6 bases). Germline V gives CDR1 SEHNR, CDR2 FQNEAQ (reference sequence). V was pared by 5 bases and J by 4 bases, with 14 bases between. The CDR3 sequence is 14 residues long. The CDR3 here is CASSTLTGFYGYTF. CDR3 nucleotides: TGTGCCAGCAGCACCCTGACAGGATTCTATGGCTACACCTTC.

The chain has TRBV6-5 and TRBJ2-2; D possibly corresponds to TRBD2 (5 bases). Germline V gives CDR1 MNHEY, CDR2 SVGAGI. V was trimmed by 0 bases and J by 6 bases, leaving 8 bases between them. This CDR3 has 14 amino acids. The CDR3 DNA follows: TGTGCCAGCAGTTACTCGAGGGAATCCGGGGAGCTGTTTTTT. Protein sequence: CASSYSRESGELFF.

In its sample, this clone was seen a few times. Other DNA sequences in the same sample also yield this CDR3. This chain joins TRBV3-1 (or the pseudogene TRBV3-2) and TRBJ2-3; weak D call: TRBD2 (6 bases). V was clipped by 3 bases and J by 0 bases, with 7 bases between them. Germline CDR1 and CDR2: LGHDT and YNNKEL (reference sequence). This CDR3 spans 14 amino acids. The CDR3 loop is CASSHSGSTDTQYF. The CDR3 DNA reads TGTGCCAGCAGCCATAGCGGTAGCACAGATACGCAGTATTTT.

The chain recombines TRBV18 with TRBJ1-1, with 10 bases fitting TRBD1. Germline V gene data show CDR1 as KGHSH and CDR2 as LQKENI. The CDR3 loop spans 14 amino acids. Trimming cost V 3 bases and J 6 bases; bases outside gene matches: 4. Written as DNA, the CDR3 is TGTGCCAGCTCACCTGGGGACAGGGGCGCTGAAGCTTTCTTT. This translates into CASSPGDRGAEAFF.

This chain uses TRBV18 with TRBJ2-5; 7 bases are shared with TRBD1. The CDR3 totals 14 residues. V lost 3 bases, J lost 2 bases, and 3 bases stayed unmatched. In germline, CDR1 is KGHSH, CDR2 LQKENI. DNA for the CDR3: TGTGCCAGCTCACCGGGACAGCAACAAGAGACCCAGTACTTC. This sequence encodes CASSPGQQQETQYF.